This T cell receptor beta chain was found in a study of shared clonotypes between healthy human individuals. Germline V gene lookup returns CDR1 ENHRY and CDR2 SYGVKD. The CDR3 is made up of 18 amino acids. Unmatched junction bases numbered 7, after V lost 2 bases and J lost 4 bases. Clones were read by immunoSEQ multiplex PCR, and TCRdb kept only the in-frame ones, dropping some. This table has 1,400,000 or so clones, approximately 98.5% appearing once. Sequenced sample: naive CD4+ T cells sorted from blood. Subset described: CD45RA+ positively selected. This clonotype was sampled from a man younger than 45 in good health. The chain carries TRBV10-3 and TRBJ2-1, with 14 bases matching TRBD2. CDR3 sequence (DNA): TGTGCCATCAGTGAGGGGAGACTAGCGGGAGGGCCATACAATGAGCAGTTCTTC. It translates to CAISEGRLAGGPYNEQFF.